What follows are 28 T cell receptor beta chains derived from one specimen sequenced in a study of blood T cell repertoires in COVID-19. TCRdb keeps only in-frame clones here, not all; method: immunoSEQ multiplex PCR. The profile covers about 270,000 clones, with about 87% appearing a single time and 3% taken by the ten largest. The sample was PBMCs or T cells enriched from blood (not recorded which). These TCRs come from a woman between 45 and 65 years old who had recovered from COVID-19.

DNA for the CDR3: TGTGCCAGCAGTTTAAATTCGGGGGAAGCTTTCTTT. This translates into CASSLNSGEAFF. The V call is TRBV27, the J call TRBJ1-1; D is unresolved. Germline-derived CDR1 and CDR2 are MNHEY and SMNVEV (reference sequence). Trimming cost V 2 bases and J 8 bases, with 9 bases left between them. This CDR3 has 12 residues.

The chain recombines TRBV7-9 with TRBJ1-2; D may be TRBD1 (6 bases). CDR1 is SEHNR, CDR2 FQNEAQ, per germline (reference sequence). V was cut by 5 bases and J by 11 bases, with 12 bases left in between. This CDR3 spans 11 amino acids. Here the CDR3 DNA reads TGTGCCAGCAGCCCCTGGACAGCTTACACCTTC. Its translation is CASSPWTAYTF. The whole variable domain, remainder taken from reference TRBV7-9 and TRBJ1-2, is DTGVSQNPRHKITKRGQNVTFRCDPISEHNRLYWYRQTLGQGPEFLTYFQNEAQLEKSRLLSDRFSAERPKGSFSTLEIQRTEQGDSAMYLCASSPWTAYTFGSGTRLTVV.

The chain links TRBV7-9 to TRBJ1-1; 8 bases align to TRBD1. The CDR3 covers 16 residues. V trimming: 5 bases; J trimming: 0 bases; junction bases outside the gene matches: 8. CDR1 is SEHNR and CDR2 is FQNEAQ in the germline V gene (reference sequence). CDR3 sequence: CASSAGTGGMNTEAFF. DNA of the CDR3: TGTGCCAGCAGCGCAGGGACAGGAGGGATGAACACTGAAGCTTTCTTT. Variable domain in full (rest from reference TRBV7-9 and TRBJ1-1): DTGVSQNPRHKITKRGQNVTFRCDPISEHNRLYWYRQTLGQGPEFLTYFQNEAQLEKSRLLSDRFSAERPKGSFSTLEIQRTEQGDSAMYLCASSAGTGGMNTEAFFGQGTRLTVV.

This chain joins TRBV7-3 and TRBJ2-6; 11 bases align to TRBD2. This CDR3 is built from 21 residues. The V gene's germline CDR1 is SGHTA and CDR2 FQGTGA. V lost 2 bases, J lost 4 bases, and 16 bases stayed unmatched. CDR3 region: CASSLHQTSGSLPGGANVLTF. The DNA of the CDR3 is TGTGCCAGCAGCTTACATCAAACTAGCGGGAGCCTTCCAGGGGGGGCCAACGTCCTGACTTTC.

This clone has only one observation. The rearrangement joins TRBV24-1 to TRBJ2-5; D not resolved. Germline V CDR1 and CDR2: KGHDR, SFDVKD. This CDR3 region has 13 residues. Trimming stripped 9 bases from V and 2 bases from J, with 12 bases between. The CDR3 DNA reads as TGTGCCACCTTTGACACGCTACAAGAGACCCAGTACTTC. Encoded protein: CATFDTLQETQYF.

The chain carries TRBV19 and TRBJ2-1, with TRBD2 matching 14 bases. The CDR3 has 16 amino acids. With V trimmed by 4 bases and J by 9 bases, 8 bases remained unmatched. Germline V lookup: CDR1 LNHDA, CDR2 SQIVND (reference sequence). In DNA form, the CDR3 reads TGTGCCAGTAGTAAGACTAGCGGGAGGGCCGGGGTTGAGCAGTTCTTC. The encoded protein is CASSKTSGRAGVEQFF.

This clone was found once. The CDR3 sequence: CSARQTDTQYF. The DNA of the CDR3 is TGCAGTGCTCGACAGACAGATACGCAGTATTTT. The chain carries TRBV20-1 and TRBJ2-3, with D perhaps matching TRBD1 (5 bases). The V and J ends lost 5 bases and 3 bases respectively, with 6 bases between them. CDR1 and CDR2 from the germline V gene are DFQATT and SNEGSKA (reference sequence). The CDR3 runs to 11 residues.

The J gene is TRBJ2-1, the V gene TRBV28, with TRBD2 matching over 8 bases. Germline assignment: CDR1 MDHEN and CDR2 SYDVKM. The CDR3 runs 15 residues. J was trimmed by 5 bases and V by 6 bases; bases with no gene match: 9. DNA for the CDR3: TGTGCCAGCAGCCGTACTAGCGGAGTTAACAATGAGCAGTTCTTC. Its translation: CASSRTSGVNNEQFF.

A note on this clone: This CDR3 is also generated by other DNA sequences in the sample. V and J are TRBV6-2 or TRBV6-3 and TRBJ1-5; 10 bases are a match to TRBD1. The CDR3 is made up of 14 amino acids. Germline V CDR1 and CDR2: MNHEY, SVGEGT. V was pared by 2 bases and J by 7 bases, with 2 bases of the junction left unmatched. The CDR3 bases are TGTGCCAGCAGTTACGGGACAGGGGTACAGCCCCAGCATTTT. Translated: CASSYGTGVQPQHF.

In DNA form, the CDR3 reads TGCGCCAGCAGCAGGGGACAGGGTGGGTACGAGCAGTACTTC. Its translation: CASSRGQGGYEQYF. The chain couples TRBV5-1 to TRBJ2-7, with 9 nucleotides matching TRBD1. V lost 4 bases to trimming and J lost 4 bases; unmatched junction nucleotides: 6. The CDR3 runs to 14 residues. From germline, CDR1 is SGHRS and CDR2 YFSETQ. The full variable domain, rest sourced from reference TRBV5-1 and TRBJ2-7, is KAGVTQTPRYLIKTRGQQVTLSCSPISGHRSVSWYQQTPGQGLQFLFEYFSETQRNKGNFPGRFSGRQFSNSRSEMNVSTLELGDSALYLCASSRGQGGYEQYFGPGTRLTVT.

The chain couples TRBV6-5 to TRBJ2-1; TRBD2 matches 7 bases. The germline gives CDR1 MNHEY, CDR2 SVGAGI. The trim removed 0 bases at V and 4 bases at J, leaving 6 bases unmatched. This CDR3 is built from 16 residues. The DNA of the CDR3 is TGTGCCAGCAGTTACTCCGGGACTACCCTTTACAATGAGCAGTTCTTC. Protein: CASSYSGTTLYNEQFF.

This chain joins TRBV7-2 and TRBJ1-1; maybe TRBD1 (5 bases). Trimming pared 1 base from V and 3 bases from J, leaving 12 bases between. This CDR3 is 15 amino acids long. Germline assignment: CDR1 SGHTA and CDR2 FQGNSA. The CDR3, as DNA: TGTGCCAGCAGCTTAGTTGCGGGGCAGGACACTGAAGCTTTCTTT. Amino acids: CASSLVAGQDTEAFF.

The rearrangement joins TRBV5-4 to TRBJ1-2; 7 nucleotides line up with TRBD1. Germline assignment: CDR1 SGHNT and CDR2 YYREEE (reference sequence). This CDR3 has 13 residues. Trimming at V came to 2 bases and at J to 8 bases, leaving 6 bases not matched to a gene. CDR3 in DNA: TGTGCCAGCAGCTTCGGGAACAGGGGCGGCTACACCTTC. This encodes CASSFGNRGGYTF.

The rearrangement uses TRBV7-9 and TRBJ2-1; D is undetermined. Germline CDR1 SEHNR, CDR2 FQNEAQ (reference sequence). With 5 bases removed from V and 7 bases from J, the gap between germline ends came to 15 bases. The CDR3 extends over 14 amino acids. CDR3 loop: CASSPIDLYNEQFF. CDR3 nucleotide sequence: TGTGCCAGCAGCCCCATAGATCTCTATAATGAGCAGTTCTTC.

CDR3: CASSTLGTDYEQYF. CDR3 sequence (DNA): TGTGCCAGCTCAACGTTGGGGACAGATTACGAGCAGTACTTC. The chain uses TRBV18 and TRBJ2-7; 7 nucleotides match TRBD1. The CDR3 has 14 residues. CDR1 is KGHSH, CDR2 LQKENI, per germline. The V segment lost 5 bases and the J segment 4 bases; nucleotides outside the gene matches: 8.

The chain employs TRBV28 and TRBJ2-2; a weak D match, TRBD2 (6 bases). In germline, CDR1 is MDHEN, CDR2 SYDVKM. Trimming shortened V by 6 bases and J by 9 bases, and 17 bases separated the two germline ends. The CDR3 consists of 14 residues. CDR3 region: CASSWDSSTRELFF. The CDR3, as DNA: TGTGCCAGCAGCTGGGACTCCAGTACAAGGGAGCTGTTTTTT.

This chain connects TRBV2 to TRBJ1-5; D gene uncertain. In germline, CDR1 is SNHLY, CDR2 FYNNEI. This CDR3 spans 15 amino acids. V lost 2 bases, J lost 0 bases, and 8 bases lay in between. The CDR3, as DNA: TGTGCCAGCAGTGAACACGCAGTTAGCAATCAGCCCCAGCATTTT. It yields the protein CASSEHAVSNQPQHF.

The V gene is TRBV6-1, the J gene TRBJ1-1, with D possibly TRBD1 on 5 matching bases. Trimming removed 3 bases from V and 2 bases from J, with 13 bases in between. Germline V CDR1 and CDR2: MNHNS, SASEGT. The CDR3 has 15 amino acids. The CDR3 loop reads CASSDPGRVNTEAFF. The CDR3 DNA sequence: TGTGCCAGCAGTGACCCGGGCAGGGTAAACACTGAAGCTTTCTTT.

The V gene is TRBV19, the J gene TRBJ1-1, with D hard to call. CDR1 and CDR2 from the germline V gene are LNHDA and SQIVND (reference sequence). The CDR3 runs 14 residues. Between the trimmed V and J ends, which lost 6 bases and 6 bases, there was a span of 17 bases. CDR3: CASRDRGKLPEAFF. In DNA form, the CDR3 reads TGTGCCAGTAGGGACCGGGGTAAACTGCCTGAAGCTTTCTTT.

The CDR3 DNA reads TGCGCCAGCAGCTTGGATAGTGATCAGCCCCAGCATTTT. This gives the protein CASSLDSDQPQHF. The chain joins TRBV5-1 to TRBJ1-5; the D is unclear. The germline CDR1 and CDR2 sequences are SGHRS and YFSETQ. With 0 bases removed from V and 5 bases from J, the gap between germline ends came to 6 bases. This CDR3 spans 13 amino acids.

The chain has TRBV19 and TRBJ2-7; 7 nucleotides match TRBD2. The length of the CDR3 is 14 residues. CDR1 and CDR2 from the germline V gene are LNHDA and SQIVND (reference sequence). Trimming at V came to 4 bases and at J to 6 bases, leaving 9 bases not matched to a gene. CDR3 bases: TGTGCCAGTAGTAAGGGTAGCGGGTACTCCGAGCAGTACTTC. Translated, it gives CASSKGSGYSEQYF.

The chain has TRBV4-1 and TRBJ2-7; D is unclear. The germline V and J ends were trimmed by 0 bases and 3 bases, with 15 bases remaining between them. The CDR3 totals 16 residues. Germline-derived CDR1 and CDR2 are MGHRA and YSYEKL. The CDR3 nucleotides are TGCGCCAGCAGCCAAGAAAATGGAGTCCTGTACTACGAGCAGTACTTC. Residues: CASSQENGVLYYEQYF.

The chain has TRBV4-3 and TRBJ1-2; D possibly corresponds to TRBD1 (5 bases). V lost 1 base and J lost 2, with 11 bases in between. The CDR3 spans 15 residues. CDR1 and CDR2 from the germline V gene are LGHNA and YSLEER. This CDR3 reads CASSQGLRANYGYTF. CDR3 in DNA: TGCGCCAGCAGCCAAGGCCTCAGGGCCAACTATGGCTACACCTTC.

DNA of the CDR3: TGTGCCAGCTCAGCGGGACTAGCGGGAGTAGTACCCGAGCAGTACTTC. As protein: CASSAGLAGVVPEQYF. The chain joins TRBV18 to TRBJ2-7, with TRBD2 identical over 14 bases. The CDR3 is 16 amino acids. CDR1 and CDR2 (germline): KGHSH, LQKENI. The J segment lost 6 bases and the V segment lost 5 bases, leaving 9 bases of the junction unmatched. Together with reference TRBV18 and TRBJ2-7, the CDR3 gives the full variable domain: NAGVMQNPRHLVRRRGQEARLRCSPMKGHSHVYWYRQLPEEGLKFMVYLQKENIIDESGMPKERFSAEFPKEGPSILRIQQVVRGDSAAYFCASSAGLAGVVPEQYFGPGTRLTVT.

This chain joins TRBV5-1 and TRBJ2-3, with 12 bases aligning to TRBD2. Germline CDR1 reads SGHRS; CDR2 reads YFSETQ. This CDR3 comprises 17 residues. Trimming cost V 0 bases and J 5 bases; bases outside gene matches: 7. The CDR3 DNA reads as TGCGCCAGCAGCTTGGCGCCTAGCGGGAGGGCCAAAGATACGCAGTATTTT. This translates into CASSLAPSGRAKDTQYF.

This chain uses TRBV18 with TRBJ1-1, with TRBD1 matching 7 bases. V was pared by 2 bases and J by 3 bases, with 0 bases of the junction left unmatched. The CDR3 sequence is 13 residues long. From germline, CDR1 is KGHSH and CDR2 LQKENI. The CDR3 DNA reads TGTGCCAGCTCACCAGACAGGGACACTGAAGCTTTCTTT. Its protein product is CASSPDRDTEAFF.

The CDR3 loop is CASSPRGRGPYTEAFF. CDR3 nucleotide sequence: TGTGCCAGCAGTCCCCGAGGCAGGGGGCCATACACTGAAGCTTTCTTT. The V gene is TRBV28, the J gene TRBJ1-1, with 8 positions matching TRBD1. V dropped 5 bases and J dropped 3; count of bases not matched to a gene: 11. The CDR3 extends over 16 amino acids. Germline assignment: CDR1 MDHEN and CDR2 SYDVKM.

The J gene is TRBJ1-6, the V gene TRBV5-1, with TRBD1 identical over 9 bases. In germline, CDR1 is SGHRS, CDR2 YFSETQ. V was pared by 4 bases and J by 10 bases, with 9 bases of the junction left unmatched. The CDR3 totals 15 residues. This chain's CDR3 is CASSLGQGESSPLHF. The CDR3, as DNA: TGCGCCAGCAGCCTGGGACAGGGAGAGAGCTCACCCCTCCACTTT.